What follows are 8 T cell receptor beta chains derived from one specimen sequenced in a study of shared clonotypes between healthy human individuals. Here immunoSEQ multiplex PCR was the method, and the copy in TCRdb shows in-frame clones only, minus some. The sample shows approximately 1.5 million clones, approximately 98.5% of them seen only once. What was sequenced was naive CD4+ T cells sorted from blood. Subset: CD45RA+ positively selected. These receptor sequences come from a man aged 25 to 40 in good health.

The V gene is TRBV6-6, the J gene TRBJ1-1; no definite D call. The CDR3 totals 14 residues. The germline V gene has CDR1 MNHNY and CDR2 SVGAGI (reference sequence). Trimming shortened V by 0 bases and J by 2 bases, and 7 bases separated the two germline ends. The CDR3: CASSYSVGNTEAFF. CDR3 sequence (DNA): TGTGCCAGCAGTTACTCGGTAGGAAACACTGAAGCTTTCTTT.

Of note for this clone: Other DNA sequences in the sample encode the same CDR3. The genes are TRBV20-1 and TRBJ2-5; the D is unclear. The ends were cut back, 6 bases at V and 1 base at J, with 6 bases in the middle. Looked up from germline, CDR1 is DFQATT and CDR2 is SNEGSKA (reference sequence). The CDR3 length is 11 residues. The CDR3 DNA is TGCAGTGCAAGGATCCAAGAGACCCAGTACTTC. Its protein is CSARIQETQYF.

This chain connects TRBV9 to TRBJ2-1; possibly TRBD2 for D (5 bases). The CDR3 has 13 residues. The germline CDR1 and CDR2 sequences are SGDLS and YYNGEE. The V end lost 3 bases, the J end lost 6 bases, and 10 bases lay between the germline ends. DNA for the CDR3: TGTGCCAGCAGCGGAGGAGGCCCCAATGAGCAGTTCTTC. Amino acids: CASSGGGPNEQFF.

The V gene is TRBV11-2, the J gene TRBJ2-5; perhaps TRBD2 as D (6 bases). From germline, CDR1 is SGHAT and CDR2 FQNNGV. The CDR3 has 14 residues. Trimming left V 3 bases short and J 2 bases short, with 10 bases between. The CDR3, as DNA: TGTGCCAGCAGCTTGACTAGACGGCAAGAGACCCAGTACTTC. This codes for CASSLTRRQETQYF.

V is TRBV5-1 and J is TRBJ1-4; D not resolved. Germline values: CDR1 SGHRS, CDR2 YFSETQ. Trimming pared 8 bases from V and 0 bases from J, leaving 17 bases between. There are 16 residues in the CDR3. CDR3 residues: CASISGLLTTNEKLFF. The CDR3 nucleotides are TGCGCCAGTATCTCCGGACTACTAACAACTAATGAAAAACTGTTTTTT.

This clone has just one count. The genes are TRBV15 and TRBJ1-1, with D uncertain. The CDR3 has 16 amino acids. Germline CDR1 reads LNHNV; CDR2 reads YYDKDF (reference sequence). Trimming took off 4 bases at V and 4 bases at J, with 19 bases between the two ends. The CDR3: CATSKGSYPRGTEAFF. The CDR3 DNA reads TGTGCCACCAGCAAGGGAAGTTACCCCCGTGGCACTGAAGCTTTCTTT.

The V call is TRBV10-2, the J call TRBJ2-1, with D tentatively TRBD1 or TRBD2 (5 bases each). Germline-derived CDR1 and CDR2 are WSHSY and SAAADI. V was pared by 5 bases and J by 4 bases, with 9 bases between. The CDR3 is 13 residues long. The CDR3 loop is CASSNGTYNEQFF. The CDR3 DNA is TGCGCCAGCAGTAACGGGACGTACAATGAGCAGTTCTTC.

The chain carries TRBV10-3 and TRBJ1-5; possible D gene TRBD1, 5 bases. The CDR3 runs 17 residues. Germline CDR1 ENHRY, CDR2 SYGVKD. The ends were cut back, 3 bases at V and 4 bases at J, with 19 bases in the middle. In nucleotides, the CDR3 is TGTGCCATCAGTGAAGTTTGGGACGAAGGCGGGAATCAGCCCCAGCATTTT. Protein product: CAISEVWDEGGNQPQHF.